This T cell receptor beta chain appears in the sequencing data of a study of OX40 agonist ivuxolimab in advanced cancers. Study-level background: Subjects had a mean age of roughly 60 years, with a range of about 23 to 85; approximately 83% were male.

The germline V gene encodes CDR1 SGHTA and CDR2 FQGNSA. The CDR3 is 15 amino acids. V was cut by 6 bases and J by 0 bases, with 11 bases left in between. Sequencing was performed with immunoSEQ multiplex PCR; in TCRdb, only in-frame clones are kept and a portion is missing. The sample yields about 55,000 clones, roughly 80% seen once. This chain links TRBV7-2 with TRBJ1-4, with D perhaps matching TRBD1 (6 bases). The TCR originated in an adult with an advanced solid tumor such as melanoma, head and neck, liver or kidney cancer. The sample in question was CD4+ or CD8+ T cells sorted from blood, obtained in a trial of the OX40 agonist ivuxolimab. CDR3 amino acids: CASSLNRATNEKLFF. The DNA for the CDR3 is TGTGCCAGCAGTCTCAACAGGGCAACTAATGAAAAACTGTTTTTT.